A selection of T cell receptor beta chains follows, all from one sample in a study of blood T cell repertoires in COVID-19. TCRdb keeps only in-frame clones here, not all; method: immunoSEQ multiplex PCR. The table includes 250,000 to 350,000 clones, 75% to 90% detected once. The material sequenced was peripheral blood. The source of these receptors is a man aged 18 to 35 with active or convalescent COVID-19. Both conserved end residues are part of each CDR3. Fields, in order: V gene, J gene, CDR3 protein.

v_gene: TRBV2; j_gene: TRBJ1-1; CDR3aa: CASITTGMNTEAFF
v_gene: TRBV24-1; j_gene: TRBJ2-5; CDR3aa: CATSDPNQETQYF
v_gene: TRBV7-9; j_gene: TRBJ1-2; CDR3aa: CASSPRTGSSTLYGYTF
v_gene: TRBV5-6; j_gene: TRBJ2-5; CDR3aa: CASSSWTGYRETQYF
v_gene: TRBV14; j_gene: TRBJ1-2; CDR3aa: CASSFIHTGVDGYTF
v_gene: TRBV24-1; j_gene: TRBJ2-7; CDR3aa: CATSSGGPYEQYF
v_gene: TRBV6-2/TRBV6-3; j_gene: TRBJ1-1; CDR3aa: CASSFSQSETEAFF
v_gene: TRBV6-5; j_gene: TRBJ1-2; CDR3aa: CASSYSLTVGYGYTF
v_gene: TRBV20-1; j_gene: TRBJ2-3; CDR3aa: CSASLTSGGFTDTQYF
v_gene: TRBV5-1; j_gene: TRBJ1-2; CDR3aa: CASSYGAGQHPYGYTF
v_gene: TRBV19; j_gene: TRBJ2-6; CDR3aa: CASSLSGANVLTF
v_gene: TRBV28; j_gene: TRBJ1-1; CDR3aa: CASCLRQGNTEAFF
v_gene: TRBV2; j_gene: TRBJ2-7; CDR3aa: CASTQGRSYEQYF
v_gene: TRBV6-4; j_gene: TRBJ1-5; CDR3aa: CASSATGSDQPQHF
v_gene: TRBV3-1/TRBV3-2; j_gene: TRBJ2-1; CDR3aa: CASNSLAGGVLKQFF
v_gene: TRBV27; j_gene: TRBJ2-2; CDR3aa: CASSLYAGELFF
v_gene: TRBV19; j_gene: TRBJ2-2; CDR3aa: CASSHWDRDSNTGELFF
v_gene: TRBV28; j_gene: TRBJ2-2; CDR3aa: CASSLWTGSGELFF
v_gene: TRBV21-1; j_gene: TRBJ2-2; CDR3aa: CASRGQGATGELFF
v_gene: TRBV10-3; j_gene: TRBJ1-1; CDR3aa: CAISTLNTEAFF
v_gene: TRBV9; j_gene: TRBJ1-4; CDR3aa: CASSAGTGGNEKLFF
v_gene: TRBV7-8; j_gene: TRBJ1-3; CDR3aa: CASSLPGSSGNTIYF
v_gene: TRBV7-7; j_gene: TRBJ2-1; CDR3aa: CASSSRRLLAFPASYNEQFF
v_gene: TRBV7-2; j_gene: TRBJ2-7; CDR3aa: CASGSQTSSYEQYF
v_gene: TRBV10-3; j_gene: TRBJ1-3; CDR3aa: CAISGATKSSGNTIYF
v_gene: TRBV28; j_gene: TRBJ1-6; CDR3aa: CASSSRSETRENSPLHF
v_gene: TRBV5-1; j_gene: TRBJ2-1; CDR3aa: CASSSRLGADNEQFF
v_gene: TRBV5-8; j_gene: TRBJ1-2; CDR3aa: CASRRDNNYGYTF
v_gene: TRBV27; j_gene: TRBJ1-1; CDR3aa: CASSFGREGNTEAFF
v_gene: TRBV6-2/TRBV6-3; j_gene: TRBJ2-3; CDR3aa: CASSALAGLIRDLSQYF
v_gene: TRBV28; j_gene: TRBJ1-1; CDR3aa: CASSPRDRVELAFF
v_gene: TRBV5-8; j_gene: TRBJ2-7; CDR3aa: CASSGSGTGAEQYF
v_gene: TRBV5-1; j_gene: TRBJ2-2; CDR3aa: CASSLVRMNTGELFF
v_gene: TRBV5-1; j_gene: TRBJ1-4; CDR3aa: CASSRGTGASNEKLFF
v_gene: TRBV13; j_gene: TRBJ1-4; CDR3aa: CASSLRGQGDEKLFF